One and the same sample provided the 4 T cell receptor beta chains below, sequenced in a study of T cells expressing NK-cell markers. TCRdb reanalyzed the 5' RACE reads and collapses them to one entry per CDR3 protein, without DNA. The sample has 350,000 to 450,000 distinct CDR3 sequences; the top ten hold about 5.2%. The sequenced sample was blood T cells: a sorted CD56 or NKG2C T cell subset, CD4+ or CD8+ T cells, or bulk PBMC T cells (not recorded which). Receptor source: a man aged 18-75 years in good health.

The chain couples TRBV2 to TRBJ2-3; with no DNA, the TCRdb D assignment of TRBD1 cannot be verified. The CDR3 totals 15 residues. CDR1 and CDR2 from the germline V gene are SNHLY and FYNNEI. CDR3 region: CASDRTGSFTDTQYF.

The CDR3 sequence: CASSLNGGRNEQFF. J is TRBJ2-1 and V is TRBV12-3 or TRBV12-4; TCRdb calls TRBD1, which cannot be checked without DNA. The CDR3 has 14 residues.

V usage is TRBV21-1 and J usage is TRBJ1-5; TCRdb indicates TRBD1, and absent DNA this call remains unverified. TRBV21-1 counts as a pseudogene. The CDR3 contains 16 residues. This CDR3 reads CASSSHDRVSNQPQHF.

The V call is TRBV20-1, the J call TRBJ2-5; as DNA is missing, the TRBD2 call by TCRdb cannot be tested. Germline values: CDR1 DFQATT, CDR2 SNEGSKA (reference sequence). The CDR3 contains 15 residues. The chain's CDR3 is CSARVRGTSRETQYF.